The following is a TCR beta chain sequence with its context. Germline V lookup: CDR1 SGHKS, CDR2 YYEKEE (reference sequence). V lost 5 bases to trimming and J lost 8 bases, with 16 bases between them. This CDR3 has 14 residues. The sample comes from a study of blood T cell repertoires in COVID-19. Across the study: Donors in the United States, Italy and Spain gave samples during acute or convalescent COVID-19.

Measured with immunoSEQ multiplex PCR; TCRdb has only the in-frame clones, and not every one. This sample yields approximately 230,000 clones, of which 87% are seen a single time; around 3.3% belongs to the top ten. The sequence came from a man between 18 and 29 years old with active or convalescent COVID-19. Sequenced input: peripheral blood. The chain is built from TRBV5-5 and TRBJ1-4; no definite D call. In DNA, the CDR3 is TGTGCCAGCAGTCCAGATTTTCAACGAGAAAAACTGTTTTTT. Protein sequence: CASSPDFQREKLFF. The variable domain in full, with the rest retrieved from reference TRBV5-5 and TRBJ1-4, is DAGVTQSPTHLIKTRGQQVTLRCSPISGHKSVSWYQQVLGQGPQFIFQYYEKEERGRGNFPDRFSARQFPNYSSELNVNALLLGDSALYLCASSPDFQREKLFFGSGTQLSVL.